This TCR beta chain was documented in a study of T-cell reconstitution after alpha-beta-depleted transplantation in children. V lost 6 bases, J lost 5 bases, and 10 bases stayed unmatched. The CDR3 length is 15 residues. Construction of the TCRbeta library involved unique molecular identifiers. MiXCR was run by TCRdb on the PCR reads, yielding one entry per CDR3 protein. The table includes some 590,000 distinct CDR3 sequences, 8% to 11% detected once. This rearrangement joins TRBV12-3 or TRBV12-4 to TRBJ2-5, with 9 bases matching TRBD1. The TCR originated in a human donor who donated a stem cell graft to a child with acute myeloid leukemia. Material: PBMCs from the stem cell graft donor, obtained from the stem cell graft. CDR3 loop: CASRDGTGYRETQYF. The CDR3 bases are TGTGCCAGCAGGGATGGGACAGGGTATAGGGAGACCCAGTACTTC.